The 26 T cell receptor beta chains given below trace back to one sample, sequenced in a study of shared clonotypes between healthy human individuals. The method was immunoSEQ multiplex PCR; TCRdb's version includes in-frame clones alone and lacks a portion of them. Among 950,000 to 1,100,000 clones listed, about 75% were seen once. The sequencing sample was made of memory CD4+ T cells sorted from blood. The sample's subset: CD45RA-negative fraction. The source is a young man in good health.

The chain has TRBV18 and TRBJ2-1, with a possible D match to TRBD2 (5 bases). CDR1 KGHSH and CDR2 LQKENI come from the germline V gene. CDR3 length equals 16 residues. V was trimmed by 3 bases and J by 7 bases, leaving 19 bases between them. In nucleotides, the CDR3 is TGTGCCAGCTCACCCGGCGTCCAGTTTGGGGAGAATGAGCAGTTCTTC. This sequence encodes CASSPGVQFGENEQFF.

The genes are TRBV4-3 and TRBJ2-4; D is perhaps TRBD2 (5 bases). The V and J ends lost 1 base and 6 bases respectively, with 10 bases between them. The germline CDR1 and CDR2 sequences are LGHNA and YSLEER. The CDR3 consists of 14 residues. The CDR3 loop is CASSQVEGLNIQYF. The CDR3 nucleotides are TGCGCCAGCAGCCAAGTTGAGGGTTTAAACATTCAGTACTTC.

CDR3 region: CATSRGERRTSGYNEQFF. The CDR3 DNA follows: TGTGCCACCAGCAGAGGAGAAAGAAGGACTAGCGGTTACAATGAGCAGTTCTTC. The rearrangement joins TRBV15 to TRBJ2-1; 10 bases are a match to TRBD2. V shed 1 base and J 4 bases; nucleotides not matched to a gene: 10. The CDR3 has 18 residues. Germline V gene lookup returns CDR1 LNHNV and CDR2 YYDKDF (reference sequence).

The V and J genes are TRBV28 and TRBJ1-4; 9 nucleotides line up with TRBD1. Looked up from germline, CDR1 is MDHEN and CDR2 is SYDVKM. The junction had 13 bases not matched to a gene; V was cut back by 7 bases and J by 4 bases. The CDR3 is made up of 17 amino acids. Here the CDR3 DNA reads TGTGCCAGCACCGACCCTGGGGACAGGGTGGGTAATGAAAAACTGTTTTTT. This translates into CASTDPGDRVGNEKLFF.

This chain uses TRBV7-9 with TRBJ1-5; 8 bases line up with TRBD1. The CDR3 has 17 amino acids. Germline lookup yields CDR1 SEHNR and CDR2 FQNEAQ (reference sequence). Unmatched junction bases numbered 9, after V lost 5 bases and J lost 0 bases. This CDR3 is CASSLGQGVNSNQPQHF. CDR3 nucleotides: TGTGCCAGCAGCCTCGGACAGGGCGTTAATAGCAATCAGCCCCAGCATTTT.

The rearrangement joins TRBV5-6 to TRBJ2-4, with D tentatively TRBD1 (6 bases). Germline CDR1 reads SGHDT; CDR2 reads YYEEEE. The CDR3 is 15 amino acids. The germline V and J ends were trimmed by 2 bases and 0 bases, with 9 bases remaining between them. The chain's CDR3 is CASSLQGVAKNIQYF. The CDR3 coding sequence is TGTGCCAGCAGCTTACAGGGCGTAGCCAAAAACATTCAGTACTTC.

The J gene is TRBJ2-1, the V gene TRBV5-1, with 9 bases that match TRBD1. The CDR3 totals 18 residues. Germline V lookup: CDR1 SGHRS, CDR2 YFSETQ. Trimming cost V 0 bases and J 0 bases; bases outside gene matches: 7. CDR3 sequence: CASSLGQGGKSSYNEQFF. CDR3 sequence (DNA): TGCGCCAGCAGCTTGGGACAGGGGGGCAAAAGCTCCTACAATGAGCAGTTCTTC.

V and J are TRBV29-1 and TRBJ2-4; 14 bases are a match to TRBD2. Germline loops: CDR1 SQVTM, CDR2 ANQGSEA. With V trimmed by 6 bases and J by 7 bases, 8 bases remained unmatched. CDR3 size: 15 residues. CDR3 nucleotide sequence: TGCAGCGTCGTGGGACTAGCGGGAGAGAAGAACATTCAGTACTTC. This codes for CSVVGLAGEKNIQYF.

The chain employs TRBV28 and TRBJ1-3; TRBD1 might be the D (6 bases). The ends were cut back, 8 bases at V and 4 bases at J, with 9 bases in the middle. Germline CDR1 MDHEN, CDR2 SYDVKM. This CDR3 is 12 amino acids long. The DNA for the CDR3 is TGTGCCAGCCGGACAGACGGAAACACCATATATTTT. As protein: CASRTDGNTIYF.

This rearrangement joins TRBV30 to TRBJ1-2, with D tentatively TRBD1 (6 bases). V dropped 2 bases and J dropped 5 bases, with 12 bases sitting between them. Germline V gives CDR1 GTSNPN, CDR2 SVGIG (reference sequence). There are 13 residues in the CDR3. The CDR3 nucleotides read TGTGCCTGGAGTTCCCCCCAGGGGTATGGCTACACCTTC. This translates into CAWSSPQGYGYTF.

The V call is TRBV7-6, the J call TRBJ1-4; D perhaps matches TRBD1 (5 bases). CDR3 length: 14 amino acids. V shed 5 bases and J shed 4 bases, with 11 bases lying between them. The germline CDR1 and CDR2 sequences are SGHVS and FNYEAQ. DNA for the CDR3: TGTGCCAGCAGCCCCGGGACCTTTAATGAAAAACTGTTTTTT. The encoded protein is CASSPGTFNEKLFF.

The V gene is TRBV20-1, the J gene TRBJ2-5; D is unclear. The CDR3 runs to 11 residues. Germline V gene data show CDR1 as DFQATT and CDR2 as SNEGSKA (reference sequence). Trimming cost V 6 bases and J 5 bases, with 10 bases left between them. CDR3 sequence reads: CSATFMETQYF. The CDR3 DNA reads as TGCAGTGCCACCTTTATGGAGACCCAGTACTTC.

The chain couples TRBV9 to TRBJ1-6; D gene unclear. Germline CDR1 and CDR2: SGDLS and YYNGEE. CDR3 length: 14 amino acids. The ends were cut back, 0 bases at V and 13 bases at J, with 14 bases in the middle. The CDR3: CASSVDPGLPPLHF. The CDR3 coding sequence is TGTGCCAGCAGCGTAGATCCAGGTTTGCCGCCCCTCCACTTT. Together with reference TRBV9 and TRBJ1-6, the CDR3 gives the full variable domain: DSGVTQTPKHLITATGQRVTLRCSPRSGDLSVYWYQQSLDQGLQFLIQYYNGEERAKGNILERFSAQQFPDLHSELNLSSLELGDSALYFCASSVDPGLPPLHFGNGTRLTVT.

The chain is built from TRBV6-6 and TRBJ1-2, with D possibly being TRBD1 (5 bases). Trimming removed 7 bases from V and 4 bases from J, with 19 bases in between. CDR1 is MNHNY, CDR2 SVGAGI, per germline (reference sequence). The CDR3 spans 15 residues. The CDR3 sequence: CASNPRDSYVYGYTF. The CDR3 coding sequence is TGTGCCAGCAACCCCCGAGACAGCTACGTCTATGGCTACACCTTC.

This rearrangement joins TRBV30 to TRBJ1-6; the D is unclear. CDR1 and CDR2 (germline): GTSNPN, SVGIG (reference sequence). This CDR3 is built from 11 residues. Trimming left V 4 bases short and J 9 bases short, with 7 bases between. Here the CDR3 reads CAWTGGSPLHF. The DNA of the CDR3 is TGTGCCTGGACAGGCGGTTCACCCCTCCACTTT.

This clone was detected only once. The J gene is TRBJ2-3, the V gene TRBV5-1; D not certain. The CDR3 length is 13 residues. The germline gives CDR1 SGHRS, CDR2 YFSETQ. Trimming removed 3 bases at V and 4 bases at J, with 9 bases between. The CDR3 DNA reads as TGCGCCAGCAGCTCTAAGAGCCCAGATACGCAGTATTTT. Translated: CASSSKSPDTQYF.

To note about this clone: This sample also contains other DNA sequences that code for the same CDR3. This chain uses TRBV5-1 with TRBJ2-2; 7 bases match TRBD1. The CDR3 contains 16 residues. V shed 0 bases, J shed 0 bases, and the junction held 2 bases outside the gene matches. Germline CDR1 reads SGHRS; CDR2 reads YFSETQ. The CDR3 protein is CASSLGDRPNTGELFF. The CDR3 bases are TGCGCCAGCAGCTTGGGGGACAGACCGAACACCGGGGAGCTGTTTTTT.

The chain has TRBV6-6 and TRBJ2-3, with 7 bases identical to TRBD1. CDR3 length: 16 residues. With V trimmed by 2 bases and J by 2 bases, 7 bases remained unmatched. The germline V gene has CDR1 MNHNY and CDR2 SVGAGI (reference sequence). CDR3 DNA: TGTGCCAGCAGTTACAGGGGGCAGGGGAACACAGATACGCAGTATTTT. This gives the protein CASSYRGQGNTDTQYF.

The chain recombines TRBV4-2 with TRBJ2-7; D is perhaps TRBD2 (6 bases). The length of the CDR3 is 15 residues. Trimming pared 5 bases from V and 2 bases from J, leaving 16 bases between. The germline gives CDR1 LGHNA, CDR2 YNFKEQ. In DNA, the CDR3 is TGTGCCAGCAGCTTGCTTAGTCCGGGAGCCTACGAGCAGTACTTC. Amino acids: CASSLLSPGAYEQYF.

About this clone: A junction boundary mismatches the germline segment, possibly from a read error. V and J are TRBV15 and TRBJ1-1; D may be TRBD1 (6 bases). From germline, CDR1 is LNHNV and CDR2 YYDKDF (reference sequence). The CDR3 is 16 amino acids. CDR3 protein: CAASRALTGLSTEAFF. CDR3 nucleotides: TGTGCCGCCAGCAGAGCTCTAACAGGGTTGAGTACTGAAGCTTTCTTT.

This clone was recorded at least ten times. The sample holds other DNA sequences that translate to the same CDR3. The CDR3 coding sequence is TGTGCCAGCAGTTTAGGGACAGGCAATCAGCCCCAGCATTTT. Translation: CASSLGTGNQPQHF. The chain is built from TRBV28 and TRBJ1-5, with TRBD1 identical over 7 bases. The length of the CDR3 is 14 residues. V lost 2 bases to trimming and J lost 2 bases; unmatched junction nucleotides: 0. The V gene's germline CDR1 is MDHEN and CDR2 SYDVKM.

V usage is TRBV7-2 and J usage is TRBJ2-3; D is perhaps TRBD1 (5 bases). Looked up from germline, CDR1 is SGHTA and CDR2 is FQGNSA. This CDR3 comprises 15 residues. Trimming shortened V by 0 bases and J by 2 bases, and 9 bases separated the two germline ends. The CDR3 bases are TGTGCCAGCAGCTTAGCCCTAGGGGTCACAGATACGCAGTATTTT. Translated: CASSLALGVTDTQYF.

A remark on this clone: This sample includes further DNA sequences coding for the same CDR3. J is TRBJ1-6 and V is TRBV5-6; D unresolved. V was trimmed by 0 bases and J by 7 bases, leaving 5 bases between them. Germline lookup yields CDR1 SGHDT and CDR2 YYEEEE. The CDR3 covers 13 residues. CDR3 in amino acids: CASSLGVNSPLHF. The CDR3 nucleotides read TGTGCCAGCAGCTTGGGGGTCAATTCACCCCTCCACTTT.

Turning to this clone: The same CDR3 can be traced to other DNA sequences in this sample. This chain links TRBV5-1 with TRBJ2-7; possible D gene TRBD1, 6 bases. The V end was cut by 0 bases, the J end by 1 base, with 8 bases between. This CDR3 is 14 amino acids long. Germline V lookup: CDR1 SGHRS, CDR2 YFSETQ. CDR3 protein: CASSLEDRSYEQYF. The CDR3 coding sequence is TGCGCCAGCAGCTTGGAGGACAGATCCTACGAGCAGTACTTC.

This rearrangement joins TRBV10-3 to TRBJ1-4, with D perhaps TRBD1 (5 bases). Germline V gene data show CDR1 as ENHRY and CDR2 as SYGVKD. The CDR3 covers 15 residues. V was pared by 3 bases and J by 7 bases, with 15 bases between. CDR3 bases: TGTGCCATCAGTGACAGGGCGGGTCAGTCTGAAAAACTGTTTTTT. This gives the protein CAISDRAGQSEKLFF.

V is TRBV5-4 and J is TRBJ2-5, with 11 bases that match TRBD2. The CDR3 consists of 16 residues. V dropped 4 bases and J dropped 1; count of bases not matched to a gene: 6. Germline CDR1 SGHNT, CDR2 YYREEE (reference sequence). DNA for the CDR3: TGTGCCAGCAGCGGCGGGACTAGCGGCCGCCAAGAGACCCAGTACTTC. Its protein product is CASSGGTSGRQETQYF.